This note documents a single T cell receptor (beta chain) sequence. This clonotype showed up many times. Which antigen it targets is not known. No much larger clonotype is one base removed from it; base qualities were not supplied. The TCR beta CDR3 regions were amplified from the RNA transcripts. A first-round RT-PCR of the TCR CDR3 used the HTBI primer set with the Qiagen OneStep RT-PCR kit. Libraries were constructed in a second round of multiplex PCR, after which size selection and purification were carried out. The libraries were sequenced on an Illumina HiSeq2000 using paired-end 100 bp reads. The source study handled its data this way. Raw data were processed with SOAPnuke, discarding reads with adapters, uncalled bases, mean Phred below 15, or no exact constant-primer or identifier match. COPE v1.2.5 was used to merge high-quality paired reads, and clonotypes were defined as unique nucleotide sequences. Clonotypes were aligned to IMGT TRBV, TRBD and TRBJ reference segments using MiTCR v1.1. The analysis included only V-J combinations with a frequency above 0.0001, which together covered 99.2% of the repertoires. The TCS score was defined as F50 (clonal expansion) divided by E x V (chaos), with BLOSUM62-based TCRdist calculated between CDR3 peptides within each V-J. Welch's t-statistics and random forest reduced fewer than 550 V-J features to about 13, which were used in a naive Bayes classifier (R e1071). TCRdb's own reprocessing of the public reads used fastp at Q25 and MiXCR and kept productive beta chains. Each record represents a unique CDR3 protein, reported with the most common genes and DNA among its rows. What appears here as the V and J calls and clone size reflects TCRdb's work, not the paper's. Present in this sample are some 620,000 distinct CDR3 sequences, around 15% of which were seen just once. Jointly, the top ten make up 3.5% to 4% of the sample.

The CDR3 contains 12 residues, cysteine and phenylalanine counted. This entry keeps only the CDR3 DNA: 36 bases, framed from base 1. V loses 6 bases of germline sequence and J loses 2 bases, and the interval between the two ends is 8 bases. The germline V gene (reference sequence) provides CDR1 DFQATT and CDR2 SNEGSKA. A patient counted as having stable Graves' hyperthyroidism if no progression to ophthalmopathy occurred over 18 months of follow-up. Hyperthyroidism patients were newly diagnosed, had a disease duration of under 2 months, and were aged 18 to 65 years. Any patient with an uncontrolled infection, another autoimmune disease, pregnancy or lactation was excluded. Diagnoses were based on clinical symptoms, serum thyroxine and TRAb, thyroid ultrasound and orbital computed tomography. PBMCs were separated from 8 to 10 ml of fresh peripheral blood using Ficoll-Paque density gradient centrifugation. Total RNA was extracted using Trizol reagent, and RNA quality was assessed on an Agilent 2100 Bioanalyzer.

The data were taken from a study of T cells in Graves' hyperthyroidism and ophthalmopathy (dated by TCRdb to between 2017 and 2020). About the study as a whole: Peripheral blood was sampled at the time of initial diagnosis, prior to any treatment. Prospective prediction of ophthalmopathy was tested in an independent validation cohort consisting of about 19 hyperthyroidism patients and some 15 patients who later progressed to ophthalmopathy. The study also compared thyroid tissue and blood T-cell repertoires from several Graves' hyperthyroidism patients. The paper describes TCR Vbeta CDR3 sequencing of 120 to 150 peripheral blood samples, made up of about 40 ophthalmopathy patients, 70 to 80 hyperthyroidism patients and 17 progressor patients. TCR V-J signatures able to tell the groups apart were searched for in a discovery cohort of approximately 95 patients, of whom 40 to 45 had Graves' ophthalmopathy and some 60 had stable Graves' hyperthyroidism. Once sampling was done, hyperthyroidism patients were given methimazole at a starting dose of 30 mg daily, whereas ophthalmopathy patients were given high-dose intravenous methylprednisolone. For training and testing, the roughly 100 patients in the discovery cohort were randomly divided in a 7:3 ratio.

Study-wide findings and limitations: In validation, progression to ophthalmopathy was predicted by the model with 70% to 71% sensitivity and just over 72% specificity, a median of about 6 months before onset. Ophthalmopathy was separated from stable hyperthyroidism by a 13 V-J signature model, with over 85% sensitivity and about 81% specificity obtained in cross-validation and 80%/75% obtained in testing. Most expanded thyroid clonotypes (frequency above 0.001) were also detected in blood, suggesting blood repertoires may reflect thyroid immune responses. No statistical method was used to fix the sample size in advance, and group allocation was not hidden from the investigators.

Material: blood. The receptor's source is a woman aged 25 to 39 with Graves' hyperthyroidism. The chain links TRBV20-1 with TRBJ2-1, with no reliable assignment of the D segment. The DNA sequence is as follows: TGCAGTGCCCTTCACCCCTACAATGAGCAGTTCTTC. Its coded protein is CSALHPYNEQFF.